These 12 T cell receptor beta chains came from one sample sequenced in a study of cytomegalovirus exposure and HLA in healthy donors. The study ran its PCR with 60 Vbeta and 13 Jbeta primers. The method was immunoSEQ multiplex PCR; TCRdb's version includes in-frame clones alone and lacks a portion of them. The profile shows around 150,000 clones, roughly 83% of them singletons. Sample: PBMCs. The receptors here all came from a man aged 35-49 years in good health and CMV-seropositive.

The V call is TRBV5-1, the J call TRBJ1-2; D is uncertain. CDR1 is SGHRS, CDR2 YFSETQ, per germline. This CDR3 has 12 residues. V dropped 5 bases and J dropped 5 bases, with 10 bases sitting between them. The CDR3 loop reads CASREGFYGYTF. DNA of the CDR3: TGCGCCAGCAGGGAGGGATTTTATGGCTACACCTTC.

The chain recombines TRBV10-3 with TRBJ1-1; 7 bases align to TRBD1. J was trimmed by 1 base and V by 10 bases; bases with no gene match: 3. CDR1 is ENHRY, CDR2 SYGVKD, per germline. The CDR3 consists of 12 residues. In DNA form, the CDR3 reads TGTGCCACCCAGGGGGGGAACACTGAAGCTTTCTTT. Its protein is CATQGGNTEAFF.

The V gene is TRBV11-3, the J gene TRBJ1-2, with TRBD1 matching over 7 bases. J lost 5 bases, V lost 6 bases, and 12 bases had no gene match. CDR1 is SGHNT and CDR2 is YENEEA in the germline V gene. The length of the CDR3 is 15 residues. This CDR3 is CASRLRDSDPYGYTF. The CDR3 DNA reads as TGTGCCAGCAGGCTCCGGGACAGCGACCCTTATGGCTACACCTTC.

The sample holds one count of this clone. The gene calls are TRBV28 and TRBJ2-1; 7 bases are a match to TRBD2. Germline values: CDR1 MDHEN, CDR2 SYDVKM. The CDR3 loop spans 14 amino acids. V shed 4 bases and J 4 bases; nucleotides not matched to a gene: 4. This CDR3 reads CASSSPGGYNEQFF. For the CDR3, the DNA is TGTGCCAGCAGTTCCCCCGGGGGGTACAATGAGCAGTTCTTC.

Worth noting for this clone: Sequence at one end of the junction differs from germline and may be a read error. The CDR3: CSSSADHSPDTQYF. For the CDR3, the DNA is TGTTCCAGCAGCGCAGATCATAGCCCAGATACGCAGTATTTT. The J gene is TRBJ2-3, the V gene TRBV7-9, with D hard to call. This CDR3 comprises 14 residues. Germline V gene sequence: CDR1 SEHNR, CDR2 FQNEAQ (reference sequence).

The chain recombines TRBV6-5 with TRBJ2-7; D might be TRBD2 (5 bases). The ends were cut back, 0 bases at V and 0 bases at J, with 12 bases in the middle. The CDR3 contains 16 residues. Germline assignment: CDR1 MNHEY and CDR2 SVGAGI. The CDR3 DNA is TGTGCCAGCAGTTACTCGAGAGCGGCTACCTCCTACGAGCAGTACTTC. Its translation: CASSYSRAATSYEQYF.

CDR3 protein: CASSLAPLAGYYGYTF. CDR3 in DNA: TGTGCCAGCAGCTTAGCCCCACTAGCAGGATACTATGGCTACACCTTC. The chain carries TRBV7-9 and TRBJ1-2, with D hard to call. The ends were cut back, 0 bases at V and 3 bases at J, with 14 bases in the middle. The germline V gene encodes CDR1 SEHNR and CDR2 FQNEAQ (reference sequence). This CDR3 is 16 amino acids long.

The CDR3 DNA reads TGTGCCTGGAGCACCGTTTCCATCGGACAGGGCAATGAGCAGTTCTTC. Translating it yields CAWSTVSIGQGNEQFF. The chain employs TRBV30 and TRBJ2-1, with 8 bases fitting TRBD1. Unmatched junction bases numbered 13, after V lost 3 bases and J lost 6 bases. Germline V gene data show CDR1 as GTSNPN and CDR2 as SVGIG (reference sequence). This CDR3 region has 16 residues.

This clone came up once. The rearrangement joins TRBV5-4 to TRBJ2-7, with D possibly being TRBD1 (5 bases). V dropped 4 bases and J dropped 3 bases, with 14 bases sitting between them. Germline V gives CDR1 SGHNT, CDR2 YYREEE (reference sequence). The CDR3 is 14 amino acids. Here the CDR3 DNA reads TGTGCCAGCAGCAGGGGTCAGGAGATCTACGAGCAGTACTTC. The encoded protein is CASSRGQEIYEQYF.

The CDR3 here is CASSGDRDRGPDGYTF. The CDR3 DNA reads as TGTGCCAGCAGTGGGGACCGGGACAGGGGGCCGGATGGCTACACCTTC. The chain couples TRBV2 to TRBJ1-2; 12 nucleotides agree with TRBD1. The junction had 9 bases not matched to a gene; V was cut back by 4 bases and J by 6 bases. The CDR3 is 16 amino acids. Germline V gene data show CDR1 as SNHLY and CDR2 as FYNNEI.

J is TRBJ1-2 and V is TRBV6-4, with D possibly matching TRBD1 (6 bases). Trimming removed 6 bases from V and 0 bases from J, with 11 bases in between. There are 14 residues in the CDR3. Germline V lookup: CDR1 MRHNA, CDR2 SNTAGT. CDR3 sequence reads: CASRQTGSNYGYTF. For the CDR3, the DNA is TGTGCCAGCAGACAGACAGGCTCTAACTATGGCTACACCTTC.

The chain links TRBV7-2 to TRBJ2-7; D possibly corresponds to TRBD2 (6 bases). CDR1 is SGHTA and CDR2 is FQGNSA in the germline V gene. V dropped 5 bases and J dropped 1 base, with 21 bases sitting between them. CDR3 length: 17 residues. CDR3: CASSPRAIVSGSYEQYF. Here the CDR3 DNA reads TGTGCCAGCAGCCCCCGGGCCATAGTTAGCGGTTCCTACGAGCAGTACTTC.